The rows below give T cell receptor beta chains drawn from one sample of a study of identical twins. MiXCR was run by TCRdb on the 5' RACE reads, yielding one entry per CDR3 protein. The sample lists hundreds of thousands of distinct CDR3 sequences; 18% were seen once. These data also formed part of another study, on T cells expressing NK-cell markers.

Sequences were obtained from PBMCs. The receptors were sampled from a young woman in good health. The CDR3 runs from the conserved cysteine through the conserved F or W. A D gene is named only where the DNA matches it firmly. Not every row has a clone size; where given, it reads once, few, many or a size class.

>few|-|TRBJ1-3|TRBV29-1
TGCAGCGTTGAATACAGGGCCTCTGGAAACACCATATATTTT
CSVEYRASGNTIYF
>-|-|TRBJ1-1|TRBV7-9
TGTGCCAGCAGCTTTGAGGGGCCTAACACTGAAGCTTTCTTT
CASSFEGPNTEAFF
>-|TRBD1|TRBJ2-7|TRBV7-9
TGTGCCAGCAGGAAAAACCGGGACAGGGAGTGCGAGCAGTACTTC
CASRKNRDRECEQYF
>-|TRBD1|TRBJ2-3|TRBV5-1
TGCGCCAGCAGCCAGAGGACAGGGCGCGTATGGACAGATACGCAGTATTTT
CASSQRTGRVWTDTQYF
>-|-|TRBJ2-7|TRBV20-1
TGCAGTGCTCCAAACTACGACACCCACGAGCAGTACTTC
CSAPNYDTHEQYF
>-|TRBD1|TRBJ1-2|TRBV29-1
TGCAGCGTAGGGACAGATAACGGTGGCTACACCTTC
CSVGTDNGGYTF
>-|-|TRBJ2-5|TRBV4-2
TGTGCCAGCAGCCTCGCGGCCGGGGCGAGGGGAGAGACCCAGTACTTC
CASSLAAGARGETQYF
>few|-|TRBJ2-7|TRBV20-1
TGCAGTGCTCCACGGGACGGAAATTACGAGCAGTACTTC
CSAPRDGNYEQYF
>few|TRBD2|TRBJ2-7|TRBV7-9
TGTGCCAGCAGCACGACTAGCGGGACCCCCTACGAGCAGTACTTC
CASSTTSGTPYEQYF
>-|TRBD1|TRBJ2-3|TRBV5-1
TGCGCCAGCAGCTTGGTTATCGGGACAGAAAGCACAGATACGCAGTATTTT
CASSLVIGTESTDTQYF
>-|TRBD1|TRBJ2-1|TRBV11-3
TGTGCCAGCAGCAGGGGACAGGGTCGGGATGAGCAGTTCTTC
CASSRGQGRDEQFF
>few|TRBD1|TRBJ1-2|TRBV7-2
TGTGCCAGCAGCCCCCAGGGGGCGGAAGGCTACACCTTC
CASSPQGAEGYTF
>few|-|TRBJ2-3|TRBV6-5
TGTGCCAGCAGTTCGTGGGCCGTAGGGGCGGATACGCAGTATTTT
CASSSWAVGADTQYF
>few|-|TRBJ1-1|TRBV2
TGTGCCAGCAAACAAAGTACTGAAGCTTTCTTT
CASKQSTEAFF
>few|TRBD1|TRBJ1-2|TRBV5-1
TGCGCCAGCAGACCGGACAGGAGTTATGGCTACACCTTC
CASRPDRSYGYTF
>-|-|TRBJ2-1|TRBV18
TGTGCCAGCTCACCATCTAACAGTTACAATGAGCAGTTCTTC
CASSPSNSYNEQFF
>-|TRBD2|TRBJ2-1|TRBV6-2/TRBV6-3
TGTGCCAGCAGCCGCGACGGAGCACTAGCGGGGGACAATGAGCAGTTCTTC
CASSRDGALAGDNEQFF
>-|-|TRBJ1-4|TRBV29-1
TGCAGCGGCGAGGTCGATGAAAAACTGTTTTTT
CSGEVDEKLFF
>few|-|TRBJ1-2|TRBV6-6
TGTGCCAGCAGCACAAATGGCTACACCTTC
CASSTNGYTF
>-|TRBD2|TRBJ2-2|TRBV20-1
TGCAGTGCTAGAAACCAGCGGGATCTAGACACCGGGGAGCTGTTTTTT
CSARNQRDLDTGELFF
>few|TRBD1|TRBJ1-4|TRBV10-3
TGTGCCATCAGTGAGGCGGGACAGGTTACGTTTAATGAAAAACTGTTTTTT
CAISEAGQVTFNEKLFF
>-|-|TRBJ1-1|TRBV5-1
TGCGCCAGCAGCTTGGCTGGGGGCCGGGCTGAAGCTTTCTTT
CASSLAGGRAEAFF
>-|-|TRBJ1-2|TRBV5-8
TGTGCCAACACCAGGGGCCAGGGACCTAACTATGGCTACACCTTC
CANTRGQGPNYGYTF
>-|-|TRBJ2-7|TRBV20-1
TGCAGTGCCCAGATCTTTGACGAGCAGTACTTC
CSAQIFDEQYF
>few|-|TRBJ2-3|TRBV29-1
TGCAGCGTGGGGAGCTCCTATACGCAGTATTTT
CSVGSSYTQYF